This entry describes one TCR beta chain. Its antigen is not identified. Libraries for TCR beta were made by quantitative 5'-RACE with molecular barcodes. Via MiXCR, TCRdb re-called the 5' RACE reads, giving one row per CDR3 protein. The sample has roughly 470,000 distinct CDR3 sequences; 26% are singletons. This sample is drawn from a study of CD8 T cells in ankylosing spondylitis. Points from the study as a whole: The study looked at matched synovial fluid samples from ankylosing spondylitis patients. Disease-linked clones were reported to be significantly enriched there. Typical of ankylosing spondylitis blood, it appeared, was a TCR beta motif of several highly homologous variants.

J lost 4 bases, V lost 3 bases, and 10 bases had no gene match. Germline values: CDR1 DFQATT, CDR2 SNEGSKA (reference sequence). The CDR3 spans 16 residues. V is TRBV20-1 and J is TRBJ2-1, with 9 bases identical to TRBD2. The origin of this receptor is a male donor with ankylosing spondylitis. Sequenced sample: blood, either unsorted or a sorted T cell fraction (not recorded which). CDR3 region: CSARTTSGGRYNEQFF. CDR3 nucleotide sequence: TGCAGTGCTAGGACGACTAGCGGAGGGAGGTACAATGAGCAGTTCTTC.